Each of the 16 T cell receptor beta chains below was sequenced from the same sample in a study of T cells in Graves' hyperthyroidism and ophthalmopathy (dated by TCRdb to between 2017 and 2020). Libraries were built with multiplex PCR. Sequencing took place on an Illumina HiSeq 2000. The TCR beta CDR3 regions were amplified from RNA transcripts. A first-round RT-PCR of the TCR CDR3 used the HTBI primer set with the Qiagen OneStep RT-PCR kit. In TCRdb, the public reads were trimmed at Q25 with fastp and aligned with MiXCR, with productive beta chains retained. Under each unique CDR3 protein, matching rows form one entry showing the most common genes and DNA. In all, the sample holds a few hundred thousand distinct CDR3 sequences, and more than 12% of those were seen once. 32% of the sample rests with the top ten. Specimen: blood. These receptors were taken from a woman in her twenties or thirties with Graves' hyperthyroidism.

This clonotype was observed a handful of times. The rearrangement links TRBV24-1 to TRBJ1-1; 10 positions agree with TRBD1. V trimming: 5 bases; J trimming: 3 bases; junction bases outside the gene matches: 11. The CDR3 runs to 17 residues. The germline gives CDR1 KGHDR, CDR2 SFDVKD. CDR3 nucleotides: TGTGCCACCAGTGGATACCGGGACAGGGGAACCCACACTGAAGCTTTCTTT. This translates into CATSGYRDRGTHTEAFF.

V usage is TRBV3-1 and J usage is TRBJ2-2; 7 bases are shared with TRBD1. CDR1 is LGHDT and CDR2 is YNNKEL in the germline V gene (reference sequence). The J segment lost 7 bases and the V segment lost 1 base, leaving 3 bases of the junction unmatched. The CDR3 runs 14 residues. CDR3 nucleotide sequence: TGTGCCAGCAGCCAAGCAGGGGGTGGCGGGGAGCTGTTTTTT. Protein: CASSQAGGGGELFF. Full variable domain (outside the CDR3, taken from reference TRBV3-1 and TRBJ2-2): DTAVSQTPKYLVTQMGNDKSIKCEQNLGHDTMYWYKQDSKKFLKIMFSYNNKELIINETVPNRFSPKSPDKAHLNLHINSLELGDSAVYFCASSQAGGGGELFFGEGSRLTVL.

This clonotype has a count of ten or more. The CDR3 spells CASSAGLAAYEQYF. In DNA, the CDR3 is TGTGCCAGCAGCGCCGGACTAGCGGCTTACGAGCAGTACTTC. The V call is TRBV28, the J call TRBJ2-7; 10 bases fit TRBD2. The CDR3 runs 14 residues. J lost 4 bases, V lost 6 bases, and 6 bases had no gene match. Germline V gene sequence: CDR1 MDHEN, CDR2 SYDVKM.

This CDR3 reads CSARDYLSDRINEKLFF. The CDR3 nucleotides are TGCAGTGCTAGAGATTATCTCTCGGACAGGATTAATGAAAAACTGTTTTTT. The chain carries TRBV20-1 and TRBJ1-4; 7 nucleotides match TRBD1. The germline V gene has CDR1 DFQATT and CDR2 SNEGSKA (reference sequence). The trim removed 0 bases at V and 4 bases at J, leaving 11 bases unmatched. The CDR3 is made up of 17 amino acids.

The V gene is TRBV19, the J gene TRBJ2-4, with 8 bases lining up with TRBD1. V lost 6 bases and J lost 1; bases outside the gene matches: 8. CDR1 LNHDA and CDR2 SQIVND come from the germline V gene (reference sequence). The length of the CDR3 is 16 residues. The CDR3 loop is CASSRGQDHAKNIQYF. The DNA of the CDR3 is TGTGCCAGTAGCAGGGGACAGGACCACGCCAAAAACATTCAGTACTTC.

This clonotype was seen repeatedly, ten times or more. The chain combines TRBV7-2 with TRBJ1-1, with D possibly matching TRBD1 (6 bases). This CDR3 has 13 residues. Looked up from germline, CDR1 is SGHTA and CDR2 is FQGNSA. Trimming took 5 bases from V and 5 from J, leaving 12 bases between them. The CDR3 DNA is TGTGCCAGCAGCAACGGAGGGGGGACTGAAGCTTTCTTT. Protein: CASSNGGGTEAFF.

The chain carries TRBV4-1 and TRBJ1-4, with no clear D. Germline V gene sequence: CDR1 MGHRA, CDR2 YSYEKL. The V end lost 4 bases, the J end lost 4 bases, and 19 bases lay between the germline ends. This CDR3 is 17 amino acids long. CDR3 sequence reads: CASSRRLPPRDNEKLFF. The CDR3 DNA reads TGCGCCAGCAGCCGGCGACTCCCTCCTCGCGATAATGAAAAACTGTTTTTT.

Many counts were recorded for this clonotype. The genes are TRBV7-9 and TRBJ2-3; 9 nucleotides align to TRBD2. Per germline, CDR1 SEHNR and CDR2 FQNEAQ (reference sequence). The junction had 8 bases not matched to a gene; V was cut back by 6 bases and J by 4 bases. CDR3 length equals 15 residues. The CDR3 here is CASSDSGSSSDTQYF. CDR3 sequence (DNA): TGTGCCAGCAGTGATAGCGGGAGCTCATCAGATACGCAGTATTTT.

Ten or more counts support this clonotype. The chain employs TRBV5-1 and TRBJ2-1; TRBD1 might be the D (8 bases). The CDR3 is 15 amino acids. V gave up 4 bases and J gave up 6 bases, with 17 bases separating them. CDR1 is SGHRS and CDR2 is YFSETQ in the germline V gene. CDR3 DNA: TGCGCCAGCAGCCTGGAACAGGGGGGGGGCAATGAGCAGTTCTTC. It yields the protein CASSLEQGGGNEQFF.

Many counts were recorded for this clonotype. This chain joins TRBV12-3 or TRBV12-4 and TRBJ2-7, with TRBD2 identical over 8 bases. Trimming cost V 6 bases and J 4 bases; bases outside gene matches: 8. CDR3 size: 14 residues. Here the CDR3 DNA reads TGTGCCAGCAGGGAGCGGGAGAAGGGGTACGAGCAGTACTTC. This translates into CASREREKGYEQYF.

This clonotype was seen a handful of times. V is TRBV10-3 and J is TRBJ1-2; no definite D call. From germline, CDR1 is ENHRY and CDR2 SYGVKD. CDR3 length: 14 residues. Between the trimmed V and J ends, which lost 3 bases and 6 bases, there was a span of 14 bases. The DNA of the CDR3 is TGTGCCATCAGTGATCCCTCCTCTGGGGATGGCTACACCTTC. It encodes CAISDPSSGDGYTF.

Ten or more counts support this clonotype. The rearrangement uses TRBV11-2 and TRBJ2-7, with D possibly TRBD2 on 5 matching bases. The germline gives CDR1 SGHAT, CDR2 FQNNGV. V lost 5 bases and J lost 3, with 17 bases in between. This CDR3 is 15 amino acids long. CDR3 sequence reads: CASSTNEGLSYEQYF. CDR3 DNA: TGTGCCAGCAGCACAAACGAGGGTTTGAGCTACGAGCAGTACTTC.

This clonotype has more than one count but fewer than ten. The chain recombines TRBV7-9 with TRBJ2-3; no reliable D call. CDR1 and CDR2 (germline): SEHNR, FQNEAQ (reference sequence). The CDR3 consists of 12 residues. Trimming stripped 0 bases from V and 4 bases from J, with 2 bases between. This chain's CDR3 is CASSLAADTQYF. The CDR3 nucleotides are TGTGCCAGCAGCTTAGCAGCAGATACGCAGTATTTT.

A few counts support this clonotype. Possible read error: a much larger clone is one base away. The rearrangement uses TRBV6-5 and TRBJ2-7; TRBD2 aligns across 12 bases. The CDR3 totals 18 residues. Germline CDR1 is MNHEY and CDR2 is SVGAGI. The CDR3 DNA reads TGTGCCGGCAGTTACTCTGGGCTAGCGGGAGGGAAACTCCACGAGCAGTACTTC. Translation gives CAGSYSGLAGGKLHEQYF.

This clonotype has ten or more counts. This chain uses TRBV12-3 or TRBV12-4 with TRBJ1-1; no clear D. The CDR3 is made up of 12 amino acids. The V gene lost 4 bases and the J gene lost 11 bases, with 14 bases spanning the gap. DNA for the CDR3: TGTGCCAGCAGTTCCCTATGGGCCCAGGCTTTCTTT. Translating it yields CASSSLWAQAFF.

This clonotype was seen ten or more times. Here the CDR3 reads CASSSSRETLDTEAFF. As DNA, the CDR3 is TGTGCCAGCAGCTCATCCAGGGAGACTCTAGACACTGAAGCTTTCTTT. The genes are TRBV7-9 and TRBJ1-1; D might be TRBD1 (5 bases). V gave up 4 bases and J gave up 3 bases, with 18 bases separating them. The CDR3 totals 16 residues. Per germline, CDR1 SEHNR and CDR2 FQNEAQ (reference sequence). The entire variable domain, with the rest obtained from reference TRBV7-9 and TRBJ1-1, is as follows: DTGVSQNPRHKITKRGQNVTFRCDPISEHNRLYWYRQTLGQGPEFLTYFQNEAQLEKSRLLSDRFSAERPKGSFSTLEIQRTEQGDSAMYLCASSSSRETLDTEAFFGQGTRLTVV.